The clone carrying this TCR beta chain was recorded a few times. The antigen is undetermined. Clinical Activity Scores of at least 3, NOSPECS grades of at least 4 and durations under 3 months characterized ophthalmopathy patients. Fresh peripheral blood, approximately 9.1 ml, was the source of the PBMCs. This record comes from a study of T cells in Graves' hyperthyroidism and ophthalmopathy. Study as a whole: Blood from the periphery was taken at initial diagnosis, before any treatment. The study's findings and limits: Expanded thyroid clonotypes (above 0.001) were mostly also found in blood.

RNA transcripts yielded amplified TCR beta CDR3 regions. The primer set for the first-round RT-PCR of the TCR CDR3 was HTBI. TCRdb recomputed calls from the multiplex PCR reads with MiXCR, one row per CDR3 protein. The data show 490,000 or so distinct CDR3 sequences, 20% to 25% seen once. Germline V gives CDR1 LGHNT, CDR2 FRNRAP. There are 15 residues in the CDR3. V was clipped by 0 bases and J by 7 bases; unmatched bases: 5. The V gene is TRBV12-5, the J gene TRBJ2-3; TRBD2 agrees at 9 bases. This sequence originates from a woman aged 70 to 79 with Graves' ophthalmopathy. Sequencing was performed on blood. The CDR3 reads CASGLVVTSGNTQYF. In DNA form, the CDR3 reads TGTGCTAGTGGTTTGGTTGTGACTAGCGGAAATACGCAGTATTTT.